This passage covers 14 T cell receptor beta chains from one sample sequenced in a study of T-cell reconstitution after alpha-beta-depleted transplantation in children. Unique molecular identifiers were used to barcode this TCRbeta library. TCRdb used MiXCR to reprocess the PCR reads, holding one entry per CDR3 protein. The table has fewer than 550,000 distinct CDR3 sequences, around 10% seen once. The starting material was PBMCs, mostly from graft donor cells, obtained 180 days after TCRalphabeta/CD19-depleted stem cell transplant. Receptors originate from a female patient under 10 years old who had a stem cell transplant for aplastic anemia, so the T cells may come from the graft donor.

This clonotype was recorded a few times. The V and J genes are TRBV5-1 and TRBJ2-7; 12 nucleotides align to TRBD2. The germline gives CDR1 SGHRS, CDR2 YFSETQ. J gave up 0 bases and V 1 base, and 8 bases lay outside the gene matches. The CDR3 spans 18 residues. CDR3 region: CASSLNPSGRAGSYEQYF. Written as DNA, the CDR3 is TGCGCCAGCAGCTTGAACCCTAGCGGGAGGGCTGGCTCCTACGAGCAGTACTTC.

This clonotype was recorded many times. This chain uses TRBV9 with TRBJ2-7; a weak D match, TRBD2 (5 bases). This CDR3 region has 16 residues. The germline V gene has CDR1 SGDLS and CDR2 YYNGEE. V was pared by 0 bases and J by 2 bases, with 15 bases between. CDR3 amino acids: CASSVEIGIPPYEQYF. Here the CDR3 DNA reads TGTGCCAGCAGCGTAGAGATCGGGATTCCCCCCTACGAGCAGTACTTC.

This clonotype was found a few times. V gene TRBV9 combines with J gene TRBJ2-3; 8 nucleotides match TRBD2. CDR1 is SGDLS, CDR2 YYNGEE, per germline. The length of the CDR3 is 16 residues. V lost 1 base to trimming and J lost 1 base; unmatched junction nucleotides: 5. The CDR3 coding sequence is TGTGCCAGCAGCGTAAAAACGGGGGGGCGCACAGATACGCAGTATTTT. It yields the protein CASSVKTGGRTDTQYF.

This clonotype was detected many times. The chain combines TRBV28 with TRBJ2-7; either TRBD1 or TRBD2 may fit D (6 bases each). V lost 3 bases and J lost 5, with 17 bases in between. Per germline, CDR1 MDHEN and CDR2 SYDVKM. This CDR3 region has 15 residues. CDR3 in amino acids: CASSLGAGGRNEQYF. The CDR3 DNA sequence: TGTGCCAGCAGTTTGGGGGCTGGGGGGCGGAACGAGCAGTACTTC.

In this sample, this clonotype turned up many times. The chain employs TRBV18 and TRBJ2-3; D possibly corresponds to TRBD1 (6 bases). The CDR3 contains 12 residues. Germline V CDR1 and CDR2: KGHSH, LQKENI. The V gene lost 5 bases and the J gene lost 6 bases, with 9 bases spanning the gap. CDR3 amino acids: CASSLTGDTQYF. The CDR3 DNA follows: TGTGCCAGCTCATTAACAGGGGATACGCAGTATTTT.

This clonotype was detected ten times or more. V usage is TRBV4-3 and J usage is TRBJ2-7; D is undetermined. Trimming took 4 bases from V and 4 from J, leaving 14 bases between them. The CDR3 contains 14 residues. Germline V gene data show CDR1 as LGHNA and CDR2 as YSLEER. CDR3 bases: TGCGCCAGCAGCCTAAGGTGTTCCGGTTACGAGCAGTACGTC. As protein: CASSLRCSGYEQYV.

This clonotype was found a few times. The CDR3 DNA is TGTGCCAGCAGCTTAGTGAATGGCGGGGAGCTGTTTTTT. This sequence encodes CASSLVNGGELFF. This rearrangement joins TRBV7-2 to TRBJ2-2, with unresolved D. Germline lookup yields CDR1 SGHTA and CDR2 FQGNSA. The CDR3 totals 13 residues. V was clipped by 1 base and J by 7 bases, with 7 bases between them.

V usage is TRBV13 and J usage is TRBJ2-7; TRBD2 agrees at 11 bases. The CDR3 is 16 residues long. Germline CDR1 PRHDT, CDR2 FYEKMQ (reference sequence). The V gene end was trimmed by 5 bases and the J gene end by 4 bases; junction bases not matched to a gene: 10. The CDR3 region is CASSRGLAGGQYEQYV. The DNA for the CDR3 is TGTGCCAGCAGCCGAGGCCTAGCGGGAGGACAATACGAGCAGTACGTC.

The chain couples TRBV7-2 to TRBJ1-2; TRBD1 aligns across 7 bases. Germline values: CDR1 SGHTA, CDR2 FQGNSA. The V and J ends lost 4 bases and 0 bases, in that order; junction bases with no gene match: 8. The CDR3 runs 16 residues. CDR3 nucleotide sequence: TGTGCCAGCAGCTCCAGGGGGACTAGAGCTAACTATGGCTACACCTTC. Translation gives CASSSRGTRANYGYTF.

V gene TRBV11-2 combines with J gene TRBJ2-3; 16 positions match TRBD2. After removal of 5 bases from V and 3 bases from J, the junction contained 8 bases not matched to a gene. Germline CDR1 is SGHAT and CDR2 is FQNNGV. The CDR3 is made up of 18 amino acids. CDR3 sequence reads: CASSIPGLAGGRTDTQYF. For the CDR3, the DNA is TGTGCCAGCAGCATTCCGGGACTAGCGGGAGGGCGTACAGATACGCAGTATTTT.

This clonotype has at least ten counts. The genes are TRBV28 and TRBJ2-5, with 11 bases that match TRBD2. Germline V lookup: CDR1 MDHEN, CDR2 SYDVKM. There are 19 residues in the CDR3. Trimming removed 6 bases from V and 3 bases from J; junction bases left unmatched: 18. In DNA, the CDR3 is TGTGCCAGCAGCCCCCCTCATCCACTAGCGGGAGAGGGTGAAGAGACCCAGTACTTC. Translating it yields CASSPPHPLAGEGEETQYF.

A few counts support this clonotype. This chain uses TRBV28 with TRBJ2-5, with 9 positions matching TRBD2. The CDR3 consists of 17 residues. CDR1 is MDHEN, CDR2 SYDVKM, per germline. V shed 3 bases, J shed 5 bases, and the junction held 13 bases outside the gene matches. The CDR3 bases are TGTGCCAGCAGTTTTGAGTCGGTAGCGGGAGTCGAGGAGACCCAGTACTTC. This gives the protein CASSFESVAGVEETQYF.

The rearrangement uses TRBV7-2 and TRBJ1-5; maybe TRBD1 (5 bases). The germline gives CDR1 SGHTA, CDR2 FQGNSA. Trimming removed 3 bases at V and 0 bases at J, with 12 bases between. The CDR3 covers 16 residues. CDR3 bases: TGTGCCAGCAGCTTCTTCGGACAAACTAGCAATCAGCCCCAGCATTTT. Protein: CASSFFGQTSNQPQHF.

V is TRBV20-1 and J is TRBJ2-1, with 12 bases matching TRBD2. The CDR3 extends over 13 amino acids. Germline V gene data show CDR1 as DFQATT and CDR2 as SNEGSKA (reference sequence). The V segment lost 6 bases and the J segment 7 bases; nucleotides outside the gene matches: 4. CDR3 DNA: TGCAGTGCGAGGACTAGCGGGAAGAATGAGCAGTTCTTC. Protein product: CSARTSGKNEQFF.